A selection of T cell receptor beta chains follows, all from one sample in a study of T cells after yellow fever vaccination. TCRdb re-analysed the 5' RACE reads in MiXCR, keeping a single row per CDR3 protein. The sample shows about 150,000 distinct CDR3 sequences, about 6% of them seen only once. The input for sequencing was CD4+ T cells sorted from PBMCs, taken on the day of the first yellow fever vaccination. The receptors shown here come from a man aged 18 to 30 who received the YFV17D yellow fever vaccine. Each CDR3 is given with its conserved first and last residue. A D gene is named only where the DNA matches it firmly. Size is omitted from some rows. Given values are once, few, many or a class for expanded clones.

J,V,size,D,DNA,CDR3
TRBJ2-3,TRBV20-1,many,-,TGCAGTGCTAGTGCTGTCACAGATACGCAGTATTTT,CSASAVTDTQYF
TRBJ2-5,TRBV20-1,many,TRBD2,TGCAGTGCTAGTAGCCCGGGACTAGCTCTTGGAGAGACCCAGTACTTC,CSASSPGLALGETQYF
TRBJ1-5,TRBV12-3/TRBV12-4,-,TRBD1,TGTGCCAGCAGTTCGGGACAGCGCAATCAGCCCCAGCATTTT,CASSSGQRNQPQHF
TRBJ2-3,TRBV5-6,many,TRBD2,TGTGCCAGCAGCTTACCCTCTAGCGGGCGGAGAAATACGCAGTATTTT,CASSLPSSGRRNTQYF
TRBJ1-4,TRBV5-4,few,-,TGTGCCAGCAGCCTCACAGGGACTGAAAAACTGTTTTTT,CASSLTGTEKLFF
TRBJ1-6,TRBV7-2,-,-,TGTGCCAGCAGCTTAGCCGGCAACTATAATTCACCCCTCCACTTT,CASSLAGNYNSPLHF
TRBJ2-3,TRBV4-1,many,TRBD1,TGCGCCAGCAGCCACGAGGGGGCTGGAGATACGCAGTATTTT,CASSHEGAGDTQYF
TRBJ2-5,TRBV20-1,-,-,TGCAGTGGGGGCTGGCGGGAGACCCAGTACTTC,CSGGWRETQYF
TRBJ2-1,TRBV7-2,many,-,TGTGCCAGCAGCTTAGACAGCGATCGCTACAATGAGCAGTTCTTC,CASSLDSDRYNEQFF
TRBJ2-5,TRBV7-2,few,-,TGTGCCAGCAGCTTCCCGGGTACGGAGACCCAGTACTTC,CASSFPGTETQYF
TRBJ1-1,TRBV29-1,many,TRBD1,TGCAGCGTACTACCTTTTCAGGGGGGAGCTTTCTTT,CSVLPFQGGAFF
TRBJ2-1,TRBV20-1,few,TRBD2,TGCAGTGCTAGTCCGACTAGCTCTGACAATGAGCAGTTCTTC,CSASPTSSDNEQFF
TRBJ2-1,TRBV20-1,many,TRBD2,TGCAGTGCTAGAGATCGTCTCCGGTCGGGGGGGCACAGTGAGCAGTTCTTC,CSARDRLRSGGHSEQFF
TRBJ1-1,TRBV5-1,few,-,TGCGCCAGCAGCGGGCAGGAGGCCACTGAAGCTTTCTTT,CASSGQEATEAFF
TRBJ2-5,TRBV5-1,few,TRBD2,TGCGCCAGCGCCCTGGGGCTAGCGGAAGAGACCCAGTACTTC,CASALGLAEETQYF
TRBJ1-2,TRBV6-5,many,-,TGTGCCAGCAGTAACCGTCCCAGTGGCTACACCTTC,CASSNRPSGYTF
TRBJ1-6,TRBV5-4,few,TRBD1,TGTGCCAGCAGCCCCGGACAGGCTCGATCACCCCTCCACTTT,CASSPGQARSPLHF
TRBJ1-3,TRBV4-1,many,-,TGCGCCAGCAGTGACCGGGACGGCAGAAACACCATATATTTT,CASSDRDGRNTIYF
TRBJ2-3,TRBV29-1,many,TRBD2,TGCAGCGTGCGGACTAGGCGAGCAGATACGCAGTATTTT,CSVRTRRADTQYF
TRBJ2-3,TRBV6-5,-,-,TGTGCCAGCAGTTCGTCCCACGGCAGGGAAGCAGATACGCAGTATTTT,CASSSSHGREADTQYF
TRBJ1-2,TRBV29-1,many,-,TGCAGCGTTGCGGGCGGCTACACCTTC,CSVAGGYTF
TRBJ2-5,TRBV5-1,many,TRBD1,TGCGCCAGCAGCTTGGCCAGGGGGCAAGAGACCCAGTACTTC,CASSLARGQETQYF
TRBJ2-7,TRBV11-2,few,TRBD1,TGTGCCAGCAGCACCGTTAGGGGGACAGGGGTCGAGCAGTACTTC,CASSTVRGTGVEQYF
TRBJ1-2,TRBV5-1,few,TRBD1,TGCGCCAGCAGCTCCTCCGGGACAGGGGGAACTAACTATGGCTACACCTTC,CASSSSGTGGTNYGYTF
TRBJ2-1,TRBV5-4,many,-,TGTGCCAGCAGCTATAAAATGAGCTCCTACAATGAGCAGTTCTTC,CASSYKMSSYNEQFF
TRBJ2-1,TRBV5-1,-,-,TGCGCCAGCAGCTCGTTAGGGGCCCAACGGAATGAGCAGTTCTTC,CASSSLGAQRNEQFF
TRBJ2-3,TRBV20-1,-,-,TGCAGTGCCCCCGACTACTCCACAGATACGCAGTATTTT,CSAPDYSTDTQYF
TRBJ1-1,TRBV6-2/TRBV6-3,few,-,TGTGCCAGCACGTCGAGGAACACTGAAGCTTTCTTT,CASTSRNTEAFF
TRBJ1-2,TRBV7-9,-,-,TGTGCCAGCACCTCCTCTGGGGGGATGCGCGGCTACACCTTC,CASTSSGGMRGYTF
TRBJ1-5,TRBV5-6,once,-,TGTGCCAGCAGCTTGGCCGCGGGAACACCCAATCAGCCCCAGCATTTT,CASSLAAGTPNQPQHF
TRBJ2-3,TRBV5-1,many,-,TGCGCCAGCAGCTTAAGGCCAGGGAGCACAGATACGCAGTATTTT,CASSLRPGSTDTQYF
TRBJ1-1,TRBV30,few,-,TGTGCCTGGAGCGCTGAATCTTGGGGGAACACTGAAGCTTTCTTT,CAWSAESWGNTEAFF
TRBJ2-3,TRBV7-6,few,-,TGTGCCAGCAGCTTAGGGTCGGCCCGACGCACAGATACGCAGTATTTT,CASSLGSARRTDTQYF
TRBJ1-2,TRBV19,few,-,TGTGCCAGTAGTGTGGGACTGACGGACTATACTAACTATGGCTACACCTTC,CASSVGLTDYTNYGYTF
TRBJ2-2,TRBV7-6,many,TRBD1,TGTGCCAGCAGCTCCCGGGACAGGGGCATCGGGGAGCTGTTTTTT,CASSSRDRGIGELFF
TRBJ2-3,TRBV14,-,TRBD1,TGTGCCCGCAGCCAAGGGGACAGGGGAAACACAGATACGCAGTATTTT,CARSQGDRGNTDTQYF
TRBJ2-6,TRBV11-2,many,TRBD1,TGTGCCAGCAGCTTGACCTCCGGGACAGTTTTCTCTGGGGCCAACGTCCTGACTTTC,CASSLTSGTVFSGANVLTF
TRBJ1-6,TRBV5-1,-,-,TGCGCCAGCAGCTCTGGAGGTGGCAGGGGAAATTCACCCCTCCACTTT,CASSSGGGRGNSPLHF
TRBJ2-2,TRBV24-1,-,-,TGTGCCACCGGCTCGGCGGCCCTCGGGGCCGGGGAGCTGTTTTTT,CATGSAALGAGELFF
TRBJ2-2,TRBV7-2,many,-,TGTGCCAGCAGCTTAAGATATGCCATTAACACCGGGGAGCTGTTTTTT,CASSLRYAINTGELFF
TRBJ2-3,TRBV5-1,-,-,TGCGCCAGCCGTAGAGGGCATTCCGGAGATACGCAGTATTTT,CASRRGHSGDTQYF
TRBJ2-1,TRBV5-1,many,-,TGCGCCAGCCAATACAGCCAGGGAGACACTGAGCAGTTCTTC,CASQYSQGDTEQFF
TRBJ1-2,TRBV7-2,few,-,TGTGCCAGCAGCCCGGCGGGACGTAGCTCCTATGGCTACACCTTC,CASSPAGRSSYGYTF
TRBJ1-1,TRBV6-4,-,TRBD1,TGTGCCAGCAAAAGACAGGGTGGGGACAGGACTGAAGCTTTCTTT,CASKRQGGDRTEAFF
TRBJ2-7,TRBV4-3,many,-,TGCGCCAGCAGCCATCGGGAGACAGCCTATTACTACGAGCAGTACTTC,CASSHRETAYYYEQYF
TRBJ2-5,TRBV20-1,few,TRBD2,TGCAGTGCGGCTAGCGGAGAAGAGACCCAGTACTTC,CSAASGEETQYF
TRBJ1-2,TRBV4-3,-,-,TGCGCCAGCAGCCAAGAATTCGGGGTAGTAGGCTACACCTTC,CASSQEFGVVGYTF
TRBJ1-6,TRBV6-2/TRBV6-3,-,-,TGTGCCAGCAGCGGTAAGTCACCCCTCCACTTT,CASSGKSPLHF
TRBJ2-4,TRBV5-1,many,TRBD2,TGCGCCAGCAGCGAAGGACTAGTAAACATTCAGTACTTC,CASSEGLVNIQYF